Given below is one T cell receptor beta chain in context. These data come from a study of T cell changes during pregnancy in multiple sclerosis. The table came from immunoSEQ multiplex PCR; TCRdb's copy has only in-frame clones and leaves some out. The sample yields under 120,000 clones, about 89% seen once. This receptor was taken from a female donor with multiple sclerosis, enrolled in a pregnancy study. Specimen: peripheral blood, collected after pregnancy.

The CDR3 DNA is TGTGCCAGCAGCTTAGCGAGACAGGTTCCCACTGAAGCTTTCTTT. Residues: CASSLARQVPTEAFF. The J gene is TRBJ1-1, the V gene TRBV7-8; a possible D gene is TRBD1 (6 bases). The CDR3 spans 15 residues. Germline values: CDR1 SGHVS, CDR2 FQNEAQ. V was pared by 0 bases and J by 4 bases, with 12 bases between.